These 30 T cell receptor beta chains came from one sample sequenced in a study of TET2 disruption in CD19-targeted CAR T cells. Method: immunoSEQ multiplex PCR; TCRdb's copy keeps in-frame clones and lacks some. With under 30,000 clones in the sample, the ten largest clones hold 1.9%. Treatment of the sample: autologous CTL019 cells: CD19 CAR with 4-1BB and CD3 zeta domains. Antigens of these TCRs are unknown. The sequences come from CD8- CAR+ T cells sorted from cultured blood T cells, collected for CD19 CAR T cell therapy. Subset denoted: CD8-negative CAR-positive T cells from the infusion product. The receptors were gathered from a man between 65 and 85 years old with chronic lymphocytic leukemia.

Note on this clone: Read coverage stops 3 residues before the CDR3 terminus; the germline J gene supplies the remainder. The genes are TRBV9 and TRBJ2-2; 10 bases match TRBD2. From germline, CDR1 is SGDLS and CDR2 YYNGEE. Trimming at V came to 4 bases and at J to 6 bases, leaving 6 bases not matched to a gene. This CDR3 contains 15 residues. The CDR3 loop is CASSTSGGAPGELFF. CDR3 bases read: TGTGCCAGCAGCACGAGCGGGGGGGCCCCCGGGGAG.

On this clone itself: The observed sequence ends 3 residues before the CDR3 terminus, with the missing tail filled in from the germline J gene. This rearrangement joins TRBV20-1 to TRBJ1-4; possibly TRBD1 for D (5 bases). This CDR3 has 13 residues. Germline V gene data show CDR1 as DFQATT and CDR2 as SNEGSKA (reference sequence). The DNA read from the CDR3 is TGCAGTGCAACTCAGGGTTTCGGTTCACCA. Residues: CSATQGFGSP. In full, the CDR3 reads CSATQGFGSPLFF.

Note on this clone: The CDR3 is cut off 3 residues early in the read; its end comes from the germline J gene. The chain is built from TRBV6-1 and TRBJ2-5; D unclear. CDR1 is MNHNS, CDR2 SASEGT, per germline. There are 16 residues in the CDR3. Deletions cut 0 bases from V and 5 bases from J, with 16 bases between. CDR3 sequence reads: CASSEARLPGGETQYF. CDR3 bases read: TGTGCCAGCAGTGAAGCGAGACTTCCCGGTGGGGAGACC.

About this clone: The CDR3 is cut off 3 residues early in the read; its end comes from the germline J gene. V and J are TRBV15 and TRBJ2-2; tentative D call: TRBD2 (6 bases). The germline gives CDR1 LNHNV, CDR2 YYDKDF (reference sequence). V lost 1 base and J lost 8, with 14 bases in between. This CDR3 has 15 residues. CDR3 sequence: CATSRVGGVEGELFF. Incomplete CDR3 DNA: TGTGCCACCAGCAGAGTGGGCGGGGTTGAAGGGGAG.

Remarks on this clone: The read gets to within 3 residues of the CDR3 end, and the germline J gene fills in the rest. The chain uses TRBV19 and TRBJ1-2, with 11 positions matching TRBD1. In germline, CDR1 is LNHDA, CDR2 SQIVND (reference sequence). The CDR3 has 14 amino acids. The CDR3 here is CASSIGTGGDTYTF. CDR3 bases read: TGTGCCAGTAGTATCGGGACAGGGGGGGATACC.

To note about this clone: The CDR3 goes on 3 residues after the read ends, and that part is filled in from the germline J gene. The chain combines TRBV6-1 with TRBJ2-2; no firm D call. This CDR3 contains 15 residues. Germline CDR1 MNHNS, CDR2 SASEGT. CDR3 bases read: TGTGCCAGCAGTGGGTTCGACACCTCCAATTCACCG. Protein: CASSGFDTSNSP. The complete CDR3 sequence is CASSGFDTSNSPLFF.

This clone is classed as medium-sized (0.01 to 0.1%) by frequency. The read comes to an end 3 residues before the CDR3 does, leaving the germline J gene to fill in the end. Other DNA sequences in this specimen translate into the identical CDR3. The V call is TRBV5-1, the J call TRBJ1-3, with 8 bases lining up with TRBD1. The CDR3 covers 15 residues. Germline values: CDR1 SGHRS, CDR2 YFSETQ. J was trimmed by 0 bases and V by 4 bases; bases with no gene match: 3. The CDR3 bases that were read are TGCGCCAGCAGCAGGACAGGGCTCTCTGGAAACACC. Amino acid sequence: CASSRTGLSGNT. The entire CDR3 reads CASSRTGLSGNTIYF. Drawing the rest from reference TRBV5-1 and TRBJ1-3, the complete variable domain is KAGVTQTPRYLIKTRGQQVTLSCSPISGHRSVSWYQQTPGQGLQFLFEYFSETQRNKGNFPGRFSGRQFSNSRSEMNVSTLELGDSALYLCASSRTGLSGNTIYFGEGSWLTVV.

Of note for this clone: The read halts 3 residues ahead of the CDR3 end, with the missing end drawn from the germline J gene. This chain uses TRBV19 with TRBJ1-5, with a possible D match to TRBD1 (5 bases). V was cut by 6 bases and J by 0 bases, with 15 bases left in between. Germline CDR1 is LNHDA and CDR2 is SQIVND (reference sequence). This CDR3 is 16 amino acids long. The sequenced CDR3 bases are TGTGCCAGTAGGGATCAGGGATTTTATAGCAATCAGCCC. It is translated as CASRDQGFYSNQP. In full, the CDR3 is CASRDQGFYSNQPQHF.

Of note for this clone: The read ends 3 residues early relative to the CDR3; the germline J gene fills the gap. The V and J genes are TRBV5-1 and TRBJ2-2; 7 bases agree with TRBD2. With V trimmed by 5 bases and J by 7 bases, 8 bases remained unmatched. Germline lookup yields CDR1 SGHRS and CDR2 YFSETQ. The CDR3 spans 14 residues. Partial CDR3 DNA: TGCGCCAGCAGAGAAATGACTAGCAGCGGGGAG. Protein product: CASREMTSSGE. The whole CDR3 protein is CASREMTSSGELFF.

A word on this clone: The read terminates 3 residues ahead of where the CDR3 ends, so the germline J gene completes it. The chain is built from TRBV20-1 and TRBJ2-1, with 8 bases fitting TRBD2. This CDR3 contains 18 residues. Trimming cost V 1 base and J 2 bases; bases outside gene matches: 13. Germline V gives CDR1 DFQATT, CDR2 SNEGSKA (reference sequence). The DNA read from the CDR3 is TGCAGTGCTAGAGGATTCGGATCGGGGGGGGGAACCTACAATGAG. Protein sequence: CSARGFGSGGGTYNE. In full, the CDR3 reads CSARGFGSGGGTYNEQFF.

The CDR3 reads CASSLTGSQPQHF. The sequenced part of the CDR3 DNA is TGCGCCAGCAGCTTGACAGGGTCGCAGCCC. V gene TRBV5-1 combines with J gene TRBJ1-5, with D tentatively TRBD1 (6 bases). From the germline J gene comes the end of the CDR3, since the read stops 3 residues before it. Germline CDR1 is SGHRS and CDR2 is YFSETQ. The V and J ends lost 1 base and 7 bases respectively, with 9 bases between them. CDR3 length equals 13 residues.

Regarding this clone: The read terminates 3 residues ahead of where the CDR3 ends, so the germline J gene completes it. J is TRBJ1-2 and V is TRBV5-4; weak D call: TRBD1 (5 bases). This CDR3 is built from 12 residues. The V gene's germline CDR1 is SGHNT and CDR2 YYREEE (reference sequence). CDR3: CASSHRTGGYTF. Incomplete CDR3 DNA: TGTGCCAGCAGCCACCGGACCGGGGGT.

As to this clone: The read falls 3 residues short of the CDR3 end, and the missing part is taken from the germline J gene. The chain uses TRBV7-3 and TRBJ2-7; the D gene is possibly TRBD1 (5 bases). Germline values: CDR1 SGHTA, CDR2 FQGTGA. CDR3 length equals 13 residues. Trimming left V 3 bases short and J 3 bases short, with 9 bases between. This CDR3 reads CASSLFRGYEQYF. Incomplete CDR3 DNA: TGTGCCAGCAGCTTGTTTAGGGGCTACGAG.

Turning to this clone: The read falls 3 residues short of the CDR3 end, and the missing part is taken from the germline J gene. The rearrangement uses TRBV6-1 and TRBJ2-7, with D perhaps matching TRBD1 (5 bases). The germline V and J ends were trimmed by 1 base and 3 bases, with 16 bases remaining between them. Per the germline V gene, CDR1 is MNHNS and CDR2 is SASEGT. CDR3 length: 16 amino acids. Partial CDR3 DNA: TGTGCCAGCAGTGAAGAGAGATTTGGGGCAGTCTACGAG. It specifies CASSEERFGAVYE. The full-length CDR3 reads as CASSEERFGAVYEQYF.

The CDR3 spells CASSPIAGGNQPQHF. The CDR3 DNA, read in part, is TGTGCCAGCAGCCCGATTGCGGGGGGCAATCAGCCC. This chain joins TRBV3-1 (or the pseudogene TRBV3-2) and TRBJ1-5, with D possibly TRBD1 on 5 matching bases. The sequenced fragment ends 3 residues before the CDR3 boundary, so the rest is inferred from the germline J gene. Germline V gene sequence: CDR1 LGHDT, CDR2 YNNKEL (reference sequence). V dropped 4 bases and J dropped 2 bases, with 12 bases sitting between them. This CDR3 has 15 amino acids.

This clone counts as medium-sized by frequency. Coverage ceases 3 residues before the CDR3 finishes, and the germline J gene fills in the end. J is TRBJ1-2 and V is TRBV10-3; 7 bases match TRBD1. The CDR3 is 13 residues long. Germline CDR1 reads ENHRY; CDR2 reads SYGVKD. CDR3 amino acids: CAISEMTGSGYTF. The sequenced CDR3 bases are TGTGCCATCAGTGAGATGACAGGGTCGGGC.

In the case of this clone: The read terminates 3 residues ahead of where the CDR3 ends, so the germline J gene completes it. The J gene is TRBJ2-4, the V gene TRBV6-1; TRBD1 might be the D (7 bases). The length of the CDR3 is 14 residues. The V gene's germline CDR1 is MNHNS and CDR2 SASEGT. CDR3 DNA, as far as it was read: TGTGCCAGCAGTGAAGAGGCAGGGGGGTCGAGT. It codes for CASSEEAGGSS. The whole CDR3 region reads CASSEEAGGSSQYF.

Of note for this clone: One end of the junction varies from germline; a read error may be responsible. With the read ending 3 residues before the CDR3 end, the germline J gene is used to fill in that end. Additional DNA sequences in this sample encode the identical CDR3. The rearrangement links TRBV29-1 to TRBJ1-3; tentative D call: TRBD1 (5 bases). There are 12 residues in the CDR3. CDR1 is SQVTM and CDR2 is ANQGSEA in the germline V gene. CDR3 amino acids: CSGGESGNTIYF. The covered CDR3 bases are TGCAGCGGAGGGGAGTCCGGAAACACT.

The chain's CDR3 is CASSAGQGTYDYTF. Incomplete CDR3 DNA: TGTGCCAGCAGCGCGGGACAGGGGACCTACGAC. The chain has TRBV7-9 and TRBJ1-2; 10 bases line up with TRBD1. The CDR3 is cut off 3 residues early in the read; its end comes from the germline J gene. Germline V gene data show CDR1 as SEHNR and CDR2 as FQNEAQ (reference sequence). The CDR3 totals 14 residues.

A note on this clone: With the read ending 3 residues before the CDR3 end, the germline J gene is used to fill in that end. This chain connects TRBV29-1 to TRBJ1-2, with D perhaps matching TRBD1 (6 bases). Per germline, CDR1 SQVTM and CDR2 ANQGSEA. CDR3 length: 12 amino acids. V shed 4 bases and J shed 2 bases, with 8 bases lying between them. The sequenced CDR3 bases are TGCAGCGTTGCAGGGGCGAACTATGGC. This sequence encodes CSVAGANYG. The entire CDR3 protein reads CSVAGANYGYTF.

As for this clone: One junction end disagrees with the germline gene, perhaps due to a read error. Coverage ceases 3 residues before the CDR3 finishes, and the germline J gene fills in the end. Distinct nucleotide sequences in the sample also encode this CDR3. The chain uses TRBV2 and TRBJ1-3; unclear D gene. Germline loops: CDR1 SNHLY, CDR2 FYNNEI. The CDR3 totals 16 residues. The sequenced part of the CDR3 DNA is TGTGCCAGCAGTGAAGCTGGCACAGTCGGTGGAAACACT. Its protein is CASSEAGTVGGNT. The CDR3 as a whole reads CASSEAGTVGGNTIYF.

As regards this clone: The read comes to an end 3 residues before the CDR3 does, leaving the germline J gene to fill in the end. The chain recombines TRBV18 with TRBJ2-7, with 9 bases that match TRBD1. CDR3 length: 15 residues. V was clipped by 3 bases and J by 0 bases; unmatched bases: 3. From germline, CDR1 is KGHSH and CDR2 LQKENI. The sequenced part of the CDR3 DNA is TGTGCCAGCTCACCGGGGACAGGGACCTCCTACGAG. Protein product: CASSPGTGTSYE. The whole CDR3 sequence reads CASSPGTGTSYEQYF.

In the case of this clone: The CDR3 end is not reached by the read, which stops 3 residues before it; the germline J gene fills it in. This chain links TRBV7-3 with TRBJ2-1; the match to TRBD2 covers 11 bases. The CDR3 runs to 15 residues. V trimming: 5 bases; J trimming: 8 bases; junction bases outside the gene matches: 8. Germline V lookup: CDR1 SGHTA, CDR2 FQGTGA. CDR3 protein: CASSPDSGGVDEQFF. Partial CDR3 DNA: TGTGCCAGCAGCCCCGATAGCGGGGGGGTGGATGAG.

As concerns this clone: The read halts 3 residues ahead of the CDR3 end, with the missing end drawn from the germline J gene. The chain carries TRBV4-1 and TRBJ2-3, with D possibly TRBD1 on 5 matching bases. The CDR3 length is 16 residues. Germline V gene sequence: CDR1 MGHRA, CDR2 YSYEKL. This CDR3 reads CASSPSDITGDQPQYF. Partial CDR3 DNA: TGCGCCAGCAGCCCATCGGACATAACGGGCGATCAGCCG.

With regard to this clone: The sequence runs out 3 residues before the end of the CDR3; the remainder is reconstructed from the germline J gene. This chain joins TRBV2 and TRBJ2-4, with 11 bases lining up with TRBD1. Germline loops: CDR1 SNHLY, CDR2 FYNNEI. The CDR3 is made up of 13 amino acids. The sequenced part of the CDR3 DNA is TGTGCCAGCAGCGACGGGACAGGGGGGACT. It translates to CASSDGTGGT. The CDR3 in its entirety is CASSDGTGGTQYF.

With respect to this clone: The read is 3 residues too short to cover the CDR3 end, so that end is filled in from the germline J gene. V gene TRBV5-4 combines with J gene TRBJ1-1; no definite D call. The germline CDR1 and CDR2 sequences are SGHNT and YYREEE (reference sequence). V lost 2 bases, J lost 6 bases, and 11 bases lay in between. The CDR3 has 13 residues. The sequenced CDR3 bases are TGTGCCAGCAGCTTAGGGCAAAGAGCTGAA. Its translation: CASSLGQRAE. The entire CDR3 protein reads CASSLGQRAEAFF.

The covered CDR3 bases are TGTGCCAGTAGCCACCCCAACAGGCCCGGGGAG. Its translation is CASSHPNRPGE. The full CDR3 protein reads CASSHPNRPGELFF. The chain joins TRBV19 to TRBJ2-2; perhaps TRBD1 as D (5 bases). The read ends 3 residues early relative to the CDR3; the germline J gene fills the gap. CDR3 size: 14 residues. Germline V gives CDR1 LNHDA, CDR2 SQIVND (reference sequence). Trimming took 6 bases from V and 6 from J, leaving 14 bases between them. Filled out from reference TRBV19 and TRBJ2-2, the complete variable domain reads DGGITQSPKYLFRKEGQNVTLSCEQNLNHDAMYWYRQDPGQGLRLIYYSQIVNDFQKGDIAEGYSVSREKKESFPLTVTSAQKNPTAFYLCASSHPNRPGELFFGEGSRLTVL.

A word on this clone: The sequence runs out 3 residues before the end of the CDR3; the remainder is reconstructed from the germline J gene. V gene TRBV20-1 combines with J gene TRBJ2-7; TRBD2 is a possible D gene (6 bases). Trimming removed 0 bases from V and 4 bases from J, with 13 bases in between. Looked up from germline, CDR1 is DFQATT and CDR2 is SNEGSKA (reference sequence). The CDR3 contains 14 residues. The sequenced part of the CDR3 DNA is TGCAGTGCTAGAGATCGGCAGGGACTGTACGAG. Its translation is CSARDRQGLYE. The whole CDR3 sequence is CSARDRQGLYEQYF.

Note on this clone: Compared with germline, one end of the junction differs, possibly owing to a read error. The read ends 3 residues shy of where the CDR3 ends; the end is completed using the germline J gene. V usage is TRBV7-9 and J usage is TRBJ1-2; D possibly corresponds to TRBD1 (6 bases). The germline V gene encodes CDR1 SEHNR and CDR2 FQNEAQ (reference sequence). This CDR3 is 15 amino acids long. This chain's CDR3 is CSSSYMGATYNDYTF. Incomplete CDR3 DNA: TGTTCCAGCAGCTATATGGGGGCAACCTACAATGAC.

Concerning this clone itself: Read data end 3 residues before the CDR3 end; the end is taken from the germline J gene. V gene TRBV2 combines with J gene TRBJ2-5; possibly TRBD2 for D (6 bases). CDR3 length: 16 amino acids. The ends were cut back, 5 bases at V and 4 bases at J, with 20 bases in the middle. Germline V gene sequence: CDR1 SNHLY, CDR2 FYNNEI. The sequenced part of the CDR3 DNA is TGTGCCAGCAGTTTCACTATCGGGGCCGGGGGAGAGACC. Encoded protein: CASSFTIGAGGET. The entire CDR3 protein is CASSFTIGAGGETQYF.